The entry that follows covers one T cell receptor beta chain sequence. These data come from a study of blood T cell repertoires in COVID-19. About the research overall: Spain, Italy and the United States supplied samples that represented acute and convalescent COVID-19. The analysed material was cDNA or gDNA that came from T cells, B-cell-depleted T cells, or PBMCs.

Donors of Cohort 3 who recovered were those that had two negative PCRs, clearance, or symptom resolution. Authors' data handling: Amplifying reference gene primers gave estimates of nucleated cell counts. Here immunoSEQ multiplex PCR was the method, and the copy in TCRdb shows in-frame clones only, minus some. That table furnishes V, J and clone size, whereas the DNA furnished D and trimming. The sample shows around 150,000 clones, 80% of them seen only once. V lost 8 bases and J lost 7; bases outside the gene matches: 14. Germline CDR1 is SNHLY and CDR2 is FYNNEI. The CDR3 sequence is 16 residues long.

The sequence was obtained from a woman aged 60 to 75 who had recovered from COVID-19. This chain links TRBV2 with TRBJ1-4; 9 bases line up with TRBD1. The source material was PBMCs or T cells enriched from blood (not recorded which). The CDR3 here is CASGWLQGAESEKLFF. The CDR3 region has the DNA TGTGCCAGCGGGTGGTTACAGGGGGCTGAGAGTGAAAAACTGTTTTTT.